This T cell receptor beta chain was retrieved from a study of beta chain features in type 1 diabetes. The study reverse transcribed the entire isolated RNA, so it sequenced expressed TCRB transcripts. This table comes from immunoSEQ multiplex PCR, and its TCRdb copy is limited to in-frame clones, with some not included. Among 250,000 to 300,000 clones listed, roughly 8% were seen once. This clone came up a few times. Sequenced material: central memory CD4+ T cells from blood. This TCR derives from a woman aged 18-29 years in good health.

The DNA for the CDR3 is TGCGCCAGCAGCAGGCGTCAGGAGAGCACCGGGGAGCTGTTTTTT. Translated, it gives CASSRRQESTGELFF. V gene TRBV5-1 combines with J gene TRBJ2-2; D not resolved. The CDR3 totals 15 residues. Trimming cost V 4 bases and J 4 bases, with 14 bases left between them. Germline-derived CDR1 and CDR2 are SGHRS and YFSETQ.